Below are 19 T cell receptor beta chains sequenced from a single sample in a study of blood T cells in healthy people across ages. A sample-barcoded 5' primer and a J-beta primer mix were used in a second PCR of roughly 7 to 12 cycles. TCRdb called the 5' RACE reads again in MiXCR, with one record for every CDR3 protein. The sample records more than 1 million distinct CDR3 sequences, over 35% being singletons. Sequenced material: blood. The origin of the receptors is a woman aged 55-70 years in good health.

The V and J genes are TRBV20-1 and TRBJ2-4, with D maybe TRBD2 (7 bases). The V gene lost 4 bases and the J gene lost 0 bases, with 22 bases spanning the gap. Germline-derived CDR1 and CDR2 are DFQATT and SNEGSKA (reference sequence). CDR3 length equals 18 residues. CDR3 in DNA: TGCAGTGCTAACGGGGGGCACAGGAGGATTCAAGCCAAAAACATTCAGTACTTC. Translated: CSANGGHRRIQAKNIQYF.

Many counts were recorded for this clonotype. This chain uses TRBV10-3 with TRBJ2-7; D is perhaps TRBD2 (5 bases). The CDR3 has 16 residues. Germline CDR1 is ENHRY and CDR2 is SYGVKD. Trimming took off 2 bases at V and 2 bases at J, with 16 bases between the two ends. The CDR3 reads CAISEPSAVAPYEQYF. The CDR3 bases are TGTGCCATCAGTGAGCCCTCAGCGGTTGCGCCCTACGAGCAGTACTTC.

There are many counts of this clonotype. This chain joins TRBV12-3 or TRBV12-4 and TRBJ2-3; 14 nucleotides align to TRBD2. The V segment lost 5 bases and the J segment 8 bases; nucleotides outside the gene matches: 3. The CDR3 sequence is 14 residues long. CDR3 loop: CASSKGLAGVTQYF. DNA for the CDR3: TGTGCCAGCAGTAAGGGACTAGCGGGAGTTACGCAGTATTTT.

This clonotype occurred a few times. The V gene is TRBV6-2 or TRBV6-3, the J gene TRBJ2-1, with a weak D call TRBD1 (6 bases). V was cut by 5 bases and J by 0 bases, with 8 bases left in between. The CDR3 length is 14 residues. Germline-derived CDR1 and CDR2 are MNHEY and SVGEGT. In DNA, the CDR3 is TGTGCCAGCAGTCGACAGGTCTCCTACAATGAGCAGTTCTTC. Translation gives CASSRQVSYNEQFF.

The chain has TRBV11-2 and TRBJ2-1; the match to TRBD1 covers 9 bases. From germline, CDR1 is SGHAT and CDR2 FQNNGV. Trimming took 1 base from V and 0 from J; bases not matched to a gene: 7. This CDR3 has 18 amino acids. CDR3 sequence (DNA): TGTGCCAGCAGCTTAGGGCAAGACAGGGGGTTCTCCTACAATGAGCAGTTCTTC. Encoded protein: CASSLGQDRGFSYNEQFF.

The chain recombines TRBV28 with TRBJ1-5; 11 bases agree with TRBD1. This CDR3 region has 16 residues. The V and J ends lost 1 base and 7 bases, in that order; junction bases with no gene match: 6. CDR1 is MDHEN, CDR2 SYDVKM, per germline. The CDR3 loop is CASSLSPGQGDQPQHF. DNA for the CDR3: TGTGCCAGCAGTTTATCACCGGGACAGGGGGACCAGCCCCAGCATTTT.

The gene calls are TRBV5-1 and TRBJ2-7; 8 bases align to TRBD1. With V trimmed by 1 base and J by 6 bases, 12 bases remained unmatched. The CDR3 contains 16 residues. CDR1 and CDR2 (germline): SGHRS, YFSETQ. The CDR3: CASSLPATGVLGEQYF. The CDR3 nucleotides read TGCGCCAGCAGCTTGCCCGCGACAGGGGTTTTAGGCGAGCAGTACTTC.

V is TRBV20-1 and J is TRBJ2-1, with D possibly TRBD2 on 5 matching bases. The CDR3 is 15 amino acids. CDR1 and CDR2 from the germline V gene are DFQATT and SNEGSKA (reference sequence). Trimming removed 5 bases from V and 4 bases from J, with 18 bases in between. This CDR3 is CSAHPYMSGYNEQFF. DNA for the CDR3: TGCAGTGCTCACCCATATATGAGCGGTTACAATGAGCAGTTCTTC.

In this sample, this clonotype turned up a few times. V gene TRBV20-1 combines with J gene TRBJ2-3; possibly TRBD1 for D (5 bases). The CDR3 is 15 residues long. The germline V gene has CDR1 DFQATT and CDR2 SNEGSKA (reference sequence). Trimming removed 6 bases at V and 2 bases at J, with 18 bases between. Written as DNA, the CDR3 is TGCAGTGCCAGGGTCTTCCCTCTTTTCACAGATACGCAGTATTTT. This gives the protein CSARVFPLFTDTQYF.

This clonotype has a single count. V gene TRBV10-2 combines with J gene TRBJ2-3; unclear D gene. V was shortened by 6 bases and J by 2 bases, with 9 bases between the two germline ends. Germline lookup yields CDR1 WSHSY and CDR2 SAAADI. This CDR3 is 13 amino acids long. In DNA form, the CDR3 reads TGCGCCAGCAGAGCAGACATCACAGATACGCAGTATTTT. Amino acids: CASRADITDTQYF.

Here the CDR3 DNA reads TGTGCCAGTCTCGACTCCGTTAGCACAGATACGCAGTATTTT. Its translation: CASLDSVSTDTQYF. The J gene is TRBJ2-3, the V gene TRBV2; D not resolved. The germline V and J ends were trimmed by 9 bases and 0 bases, with 13 bases remaining between them. Germline CDR1 SNHLY, CDR2 FYNNEI. The CDR3 is 14 amino acids.

This chain links TRBV6-5 with TRBJ1-1, with D unclear. V lost 0 bases and J 1 base, leaving 6 bases between the germline ends. The CDR3 totals 14 residues. Germline CDR1 and CDR2: MNHEY and SVGAGI. DNA of the CDR3: TGTGCCAGCAGTTACTCGGCAGGGAACACTGAAGCTTTCTTT. The encoded protein is CASSYSAGNTEAFF.

The J gene is TRBJ2-1, the V gene TRBV13; TRBD2 matches at 12 bases. Germline CDR1 reads PRHDT; CDR2 reads FYEKMQ (reference sequence). V lost 5 bases and J lost 7; bases outside the gene matches: 6. The CDR3 runs 15 residues. The CDR3 coding sequence is TGTGCCAGCAGCAGCCTAGCGGGAGGGGAAAATGAGCAGTTCTTC. Its protein is CASSSLAGGENEQFF.

This clonotype was observed a handful of times. The V call is TRBV7-2, the J call TRBJ2-3; maybe TRBD2 (5 bases). Trimming left V 2 bases short and J 7 bases short, with 13 bases between. The CDR3 loop spans 14 amino acids. Germline CDR1 and CDR2: SGHTA and FQGNSA. The CDR3, as DNA: TGTGCCAGCAGCTTACTCCACTTAGCGTATACGCAGTATTTT. This codes for CASSLLHLAYTQYF.

This sequence joins TRBV4-3 and TRBJ2-6; unclear D gene. Germline loops: CDR1 LGHNA, CDR2 YSLEER. The CDR3 runs to 15 residues. V was pared by 4 bases and J by 4 bases, with 11 bases between. The CDR3 protein is CASSPGRFGANVLTF. DNA of the CDR3: TGCGCCAGCAGCCCCGGTCGATTCGGGGCCAACGTCCTGACTTTC.

J is TRBJ2-3 and V is TRBV9, with 8 bases that match TRBD2. Losses at the gene ends were 3 bases for V and 8 bases for J; bases not matched to a gene: 11. The CDR3 runs 15 residues. Germline-derived CDR1 and CDR2 are SGDLS and YYNGEE. CDR3 DNA: TGTGCCAGCAGCGCCGCGACTAGCGACTTAGCTACGCAGTATTTT. Protein product: CASSAATSDLATQYF. The full variable domain, completed using reference TRBV9 and TRBJ2-3, is DSGVTQTPKHLITATGQRVTLRCSPRSGDLSVYWYQQSLDQGLQFLIQYYNGEERAKGNILERFSAQQFPDLHSELNLSSLELGDSALYFCASSAATSDLATQYFGPGTRLTVL.

The V and J genes are TRBV6-5 and TRBJ2-7; TRBD1 aligns across 7 bases. The CDR3 contains 15 residues. From germline, CDR1 is MNHEY and CDR2 SVGAGI. Trimming took 2 bases from V and 3 from J; bases not matched to a gene: 7. This CDR3 reads CASSYTVDRVYEQYF. CDR3 coding DNA: TGTGCCAGCAGTTACACCGTAGACAGGGTCTACGAGCAGTACTTC.

The V and J genes are TRBV29-1 and TRBJ1-2, with a weak D call TRBD1 (6 bases). The CDR3 length is 13 residues. CDR1 SQVTM and CDR2 ANQGSEA come from the germline V gene. Trimming pared 6 bases from V and 7 bases from J, leaving 18 bases between. For the CDR3, the DNA is TGCAGCGTCGAGGGGGGAAGTCAAGGTGGCTACACCTTC. It translates to CSVEGGSQGGYTF. The whole variable domain, remainder taken from reference TRBV29-1 and TRBJ1-2, is SAVISQKPSRDICQRGTSLTIQCQVDSQVTMMFWYRQQPGQSLTLIATANQGSEATYESGFVIDKFPISRPNLTFSTLTVSNMSPEDSSIYLCSVEGGSQGGYTFGSGTRLTVV.

This clonotype was seen more than once but under ten times. The chain links TRBV25-1 to TRBJ2-3; 9 nucleotides align to TRBD2. This CDR3 has 15 residues. The V gene end was trimmed by 4 bases and the J gene end by 2 bases; junction bases not matched to a gene: 4. The V gene's germline CDR1 is MGHDK and CDR2 SYGVNS. CDR3 coding DNA: TGTGCCAGCAGTGGAACTAGCGGGTTCACAGATACGCAGTATTTT. Its protein product is CASSGTSGFTDTQYF.